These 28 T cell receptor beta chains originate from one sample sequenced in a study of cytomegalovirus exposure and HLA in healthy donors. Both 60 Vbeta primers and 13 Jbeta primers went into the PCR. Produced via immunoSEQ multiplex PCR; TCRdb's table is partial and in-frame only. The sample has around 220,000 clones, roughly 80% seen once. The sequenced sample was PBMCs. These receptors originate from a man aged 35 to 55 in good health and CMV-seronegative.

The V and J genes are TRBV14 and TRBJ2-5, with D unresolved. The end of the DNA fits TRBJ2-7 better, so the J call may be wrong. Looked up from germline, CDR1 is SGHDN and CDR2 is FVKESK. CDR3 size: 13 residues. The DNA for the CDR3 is TGTGCCAGCAGCCGGGCCTCATCCTACGAGCAGTACTTC. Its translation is CASSRASSYEQYF.

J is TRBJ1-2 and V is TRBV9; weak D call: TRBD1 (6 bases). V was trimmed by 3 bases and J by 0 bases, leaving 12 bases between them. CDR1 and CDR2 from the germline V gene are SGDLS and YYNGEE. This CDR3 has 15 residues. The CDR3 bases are TGTGCCAGCAGCGCCCGGACAGTTTCTAACTATGGCTACACCTTC. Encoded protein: CASSARTVSNYGYTF.

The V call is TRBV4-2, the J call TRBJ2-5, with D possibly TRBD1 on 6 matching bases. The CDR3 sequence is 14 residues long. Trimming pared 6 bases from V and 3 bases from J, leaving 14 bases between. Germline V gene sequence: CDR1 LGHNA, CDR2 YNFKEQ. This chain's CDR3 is CASSPGVGEETQYF. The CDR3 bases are TGTGCCAGCAGTCCAGGGGTGGGAGAAGAGACCCAGTACTTC.

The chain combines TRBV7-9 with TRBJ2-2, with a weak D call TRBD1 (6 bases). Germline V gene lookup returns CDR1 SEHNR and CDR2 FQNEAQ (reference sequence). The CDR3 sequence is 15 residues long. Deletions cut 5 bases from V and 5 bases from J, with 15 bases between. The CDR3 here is CASSNKSQGTGELFF. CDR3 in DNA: TGTGCCAGCAGCAATAAGTCACAGGGTACCGGGGAGCTGTTTTTT.

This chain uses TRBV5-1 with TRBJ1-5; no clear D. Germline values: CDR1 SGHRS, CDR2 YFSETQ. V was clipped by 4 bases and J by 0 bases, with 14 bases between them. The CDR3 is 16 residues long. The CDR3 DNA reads TGCGCCAGCAGCCCCCTCTATGATTATAGCAATCAGCCCCAGCATTTT. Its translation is CASSPLYDYSNQPQHF.

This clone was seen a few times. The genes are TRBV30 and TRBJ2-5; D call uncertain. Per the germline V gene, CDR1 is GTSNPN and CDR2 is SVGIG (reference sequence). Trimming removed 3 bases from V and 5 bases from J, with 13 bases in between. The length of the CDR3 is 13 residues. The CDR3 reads CAWRGYYWETQYF. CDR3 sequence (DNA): TGTGCCTGGAGGGGCTATTATTGGGAGACCCAGTACTTC.

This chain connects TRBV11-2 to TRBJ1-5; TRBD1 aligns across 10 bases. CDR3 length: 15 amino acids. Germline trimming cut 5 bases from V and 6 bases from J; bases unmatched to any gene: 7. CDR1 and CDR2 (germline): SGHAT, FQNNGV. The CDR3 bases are TGTGCCAGCAGCCCGGGGACAGGGGCCGGTCAGCCCCAGCATTTT. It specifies CASSPGTGAGQPQHF. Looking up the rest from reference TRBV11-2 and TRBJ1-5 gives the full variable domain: EAGVAQSPRYKIIEKRQSVAFWCNPISGHATLYWYQQILGQGPKLLIQFQNNGVVDDSQLPKDRFSAERLKGVDSTLKIQPAKLEDSAVYLCASSPGTGAGQPQHFGDGTRLSIL.

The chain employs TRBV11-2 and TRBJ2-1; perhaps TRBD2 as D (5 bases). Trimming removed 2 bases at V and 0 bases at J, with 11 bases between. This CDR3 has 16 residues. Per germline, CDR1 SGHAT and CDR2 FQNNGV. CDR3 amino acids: CASSLIRGNSYNEQFF. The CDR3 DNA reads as TGTGCCAGCAGCTTAATACGAGGGAACTCCTACAATGAGCAGTTCTTC.

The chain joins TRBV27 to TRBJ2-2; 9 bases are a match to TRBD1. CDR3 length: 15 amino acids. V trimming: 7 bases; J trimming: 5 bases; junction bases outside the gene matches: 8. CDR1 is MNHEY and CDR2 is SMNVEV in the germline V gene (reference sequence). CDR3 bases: TGTGCCAGCACCCTTACAGGGGGCCAAACCGGGGAGCTGTTTTTT. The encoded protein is CASTLTGGQTGELFF.

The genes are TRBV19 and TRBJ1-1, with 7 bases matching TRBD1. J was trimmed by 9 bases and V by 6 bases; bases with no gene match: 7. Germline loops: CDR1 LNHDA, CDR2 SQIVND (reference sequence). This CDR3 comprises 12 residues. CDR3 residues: CASSLDRAKAFF. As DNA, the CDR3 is TGTGCCAGTAGCCTAGACAGGGCGAAAGCTTTCTTT.

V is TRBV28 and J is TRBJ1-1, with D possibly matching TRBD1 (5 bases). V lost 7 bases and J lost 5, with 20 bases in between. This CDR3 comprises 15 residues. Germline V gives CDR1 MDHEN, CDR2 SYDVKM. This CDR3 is CASTTGGDSGTEAFF. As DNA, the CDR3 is TGTGCCAGCACAACCGGGGGGGATTCGGGGACTGAAGCTTTCTTT.

The CDR3 DNA reads TGTGCCAGCAGCGTAGGCCCAGCGGGACGGTGGAACATTCAGTACTTC. It is translated as CASSVGPAGRWNIQYF. The V call is TRBV9, the J call TRBJ2-4; TRBD2 aligns across 7 bases. The ends lost 0 bases at V and 7 bases at J; junction bases unmatched: 10. Germline assignment: CDR1 SGDLS and CDR2 YYNGEE. The CDR3 runs to 16 residues.

In DNA form, the CDR3 reads TGCGCCAGCAGCCAAGGCAGGGATCGGGCCACTGAAGCTTTCTTT. Protein product: CASSQGRDRATEAFF. The rearrangement links TRBV4-1 to TRBJ1-1; D is possibly TRBD1 (5 bases). CDR1 and CDR2 from the germline V gene are MGHRA and YSYEKL. The CDR3 length is 15 residues. Between the trimmed V and J ends, which lost 1 base and 4 bases, there was a span of 13 bases.

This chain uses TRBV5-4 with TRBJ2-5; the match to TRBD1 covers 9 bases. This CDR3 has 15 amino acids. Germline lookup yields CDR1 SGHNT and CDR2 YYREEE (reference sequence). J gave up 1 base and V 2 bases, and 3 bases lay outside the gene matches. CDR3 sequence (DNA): TGTGCCAGCAGCTTAGCGACAGGGGGCCAAGAGACCCAGTACTTC. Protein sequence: CASSLATGGQETQYF.

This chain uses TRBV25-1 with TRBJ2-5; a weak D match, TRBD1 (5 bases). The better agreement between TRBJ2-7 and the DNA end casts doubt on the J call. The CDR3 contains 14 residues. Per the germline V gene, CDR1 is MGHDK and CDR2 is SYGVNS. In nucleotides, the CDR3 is TGTGCCAGCAGTGAATGGGGCGATCCCTACGAGCAGTACTTC. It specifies CASSEWGDPYEQYF.

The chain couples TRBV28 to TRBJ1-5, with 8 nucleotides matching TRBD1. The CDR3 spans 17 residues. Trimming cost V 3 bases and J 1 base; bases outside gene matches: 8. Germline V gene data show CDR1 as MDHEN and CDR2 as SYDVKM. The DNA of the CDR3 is TGTGCCAGCAGTTTCTGGACAGGGCCGGAAAGCAATCAGCCCCAGCATTTT. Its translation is CASSFWTGPESNQPQHF.

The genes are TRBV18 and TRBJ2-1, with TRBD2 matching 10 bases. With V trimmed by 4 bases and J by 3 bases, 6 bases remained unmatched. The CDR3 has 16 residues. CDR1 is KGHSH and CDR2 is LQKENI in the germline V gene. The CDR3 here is CASSRLSGGFYNEQFF. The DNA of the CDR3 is TGTGCCAGCTCACGACTTAGCGGGGGGTTCTACAATGAGCAGTTCTTC.

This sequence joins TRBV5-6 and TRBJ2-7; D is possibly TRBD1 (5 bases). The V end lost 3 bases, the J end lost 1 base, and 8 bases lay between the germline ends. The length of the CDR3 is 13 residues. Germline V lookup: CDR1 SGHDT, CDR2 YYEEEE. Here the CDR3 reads CASSSTGSYEQYF. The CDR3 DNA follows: TGTGCCAGCAGCTCCACAGGTTCCTACGAGCAGTACTTC. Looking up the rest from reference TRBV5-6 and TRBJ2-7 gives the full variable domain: DAGVTQSPTHLIKTRGQQVTLRCSPKSGHDTVSWYQQALGQGPQFIFQYYEEEERQRGNFPDRFSGHQFPNYSSELNVNALLLGDSALYLCASSSTGSYEQYFGPGTRLTVT.

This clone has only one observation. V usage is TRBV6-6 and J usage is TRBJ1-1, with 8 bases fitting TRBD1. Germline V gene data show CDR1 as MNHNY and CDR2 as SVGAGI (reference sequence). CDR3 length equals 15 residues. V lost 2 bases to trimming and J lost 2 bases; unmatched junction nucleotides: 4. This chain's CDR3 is CASSYIGTGNTEAFF. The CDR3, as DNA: TGTGCCAGCAGTTACATCGGGACAGGCAACACTGAAGCTTTCTTT.

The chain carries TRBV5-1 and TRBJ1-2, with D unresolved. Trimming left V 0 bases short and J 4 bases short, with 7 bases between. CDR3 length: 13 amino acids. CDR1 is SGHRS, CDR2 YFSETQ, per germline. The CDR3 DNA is TGCGCCAGCAGCTTGGCCGCGGGCTATGGCTACACCTTC. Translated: CASSLAAGYGYTF.

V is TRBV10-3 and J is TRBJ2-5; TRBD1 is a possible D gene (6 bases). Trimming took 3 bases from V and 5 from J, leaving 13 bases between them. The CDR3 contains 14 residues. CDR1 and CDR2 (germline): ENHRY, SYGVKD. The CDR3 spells CAISEGRGMETQYF. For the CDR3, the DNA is TGTGCCATCAGTGAAGGCAGGGGAATGGAGACCCAGTACTTC.

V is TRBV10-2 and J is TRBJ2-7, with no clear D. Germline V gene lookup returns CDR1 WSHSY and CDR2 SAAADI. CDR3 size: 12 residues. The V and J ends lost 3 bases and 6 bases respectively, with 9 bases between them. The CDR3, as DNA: TGCGCCAGCAGTGACAGGTCAAGCGAGCAGTACTTC. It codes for CASSDRSSEQYF.

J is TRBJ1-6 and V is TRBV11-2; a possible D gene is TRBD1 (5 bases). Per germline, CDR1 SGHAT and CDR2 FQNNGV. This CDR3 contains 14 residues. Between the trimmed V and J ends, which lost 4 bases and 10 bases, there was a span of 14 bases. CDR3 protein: CASSSPRAGSPLHF. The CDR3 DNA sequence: TGTGCCAGCAGCTCCCCCAGGGCAGGCTCACCCCTCCACTTT.

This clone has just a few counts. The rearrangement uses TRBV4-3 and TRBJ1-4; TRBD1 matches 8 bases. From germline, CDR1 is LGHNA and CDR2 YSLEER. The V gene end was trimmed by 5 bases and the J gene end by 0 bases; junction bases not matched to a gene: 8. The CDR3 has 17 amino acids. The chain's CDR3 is CASSKTGVASTNEKLFF. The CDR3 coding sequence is TGCGCCAGCAGCAAGACAGGGGTCGCGTCAACTAATGAAAAACTGTTTTTT.

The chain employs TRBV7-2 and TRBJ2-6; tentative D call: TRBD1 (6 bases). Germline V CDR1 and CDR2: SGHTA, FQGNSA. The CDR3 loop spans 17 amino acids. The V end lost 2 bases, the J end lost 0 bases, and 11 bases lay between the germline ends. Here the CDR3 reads CASSLRRGTSGANVLTF. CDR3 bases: TGTGCCAGCAGCTTAAGAAGGGGGACCTCTGGGGCCAACGTCCTGACTTTC.

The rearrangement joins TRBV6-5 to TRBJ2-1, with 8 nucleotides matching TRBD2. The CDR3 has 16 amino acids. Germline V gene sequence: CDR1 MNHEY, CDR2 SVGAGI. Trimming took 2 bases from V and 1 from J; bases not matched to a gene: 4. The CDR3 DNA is TGTGCCAGCAGTTACGTGGCGGGGGGTTCCTACAATGAGCAGTTCTTC. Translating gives CASSYVAGGSYNEQFF.

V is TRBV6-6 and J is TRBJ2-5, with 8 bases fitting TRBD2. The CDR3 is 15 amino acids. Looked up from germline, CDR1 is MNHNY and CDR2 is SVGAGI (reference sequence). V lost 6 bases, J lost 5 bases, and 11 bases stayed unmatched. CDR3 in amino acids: CASRSPGLGGETQYF. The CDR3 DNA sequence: TGTGCCAGCAGAAGTCCGGGACTAGGGGGGGAGACCCAGTACTTC.

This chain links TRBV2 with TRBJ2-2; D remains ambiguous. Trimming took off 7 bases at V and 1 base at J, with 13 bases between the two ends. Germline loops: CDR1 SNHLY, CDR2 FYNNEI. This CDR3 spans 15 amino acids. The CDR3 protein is CASKSMALNTGELFF. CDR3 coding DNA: TGTGCCAGCAAAAGTATGGCCCTGAACACCGGGGAGCTGTTTTTT.